The TCR gamma chain under discussion was sequenced for a study of γδ T cells in repeated Plasmodium falciparum infection. Across the whole study: Samples were taken at baseline, before some infections, and 21 days after each.

Each sorted gammadelta sample had TRG and TRD chains sequenced. TCRdb re-called the multiplex PCR reads via CATT. This table holds about 30,000 gamma-chain clones, around 1.4% found once. Many counts were recorded for this clone. Its cognate antigen is unknown. The sample carries other DNA sequences with the same CDR3. Bulk repertoires came from Vgamma9/Vdelta2+ or Vdelta2-negative gammadelta T cells flow-sorted from PBMC. Study-level results: Repeated controlled infections reportedly drove waves of new clonotype selection in Vdelta2-negative, mostly Vdelta1+, gammadelta repertoires. Compared with Australian children, Malian Vdelta2-negative repertoires seemed more clonal, less diverse, less shared.

Germline lookup yields CDR1 GITISATS and CDR2 ISYDGTV (reference sequence). The CDR3 extends over 16 amino acids. The trim removed 4 bases at V and 5 bases at J, leaving 5 bases unmatched. The sequenced sample consisted of gamma-delta T cells from blood. V usage is TRGV9 and J usage is TRGJP. The source is a pool of human donors (malaria-infected and uninfected, not separated). The CDR3: CALWEKEELGKKIKVF. The DNA for the CDR3 is TGTGCCTTGTGGGAAAAGGAAGAGTTGGGCAAAAAAATCAAGGTATTT.